A selection of T cell receptor beta chains follows, all from one sample in a study of radiation and T cells in renal cell carcinoma. Using immunoSEQ multiplex PCR, the repertoire was profiled, and TCRdb retains in-frame clones only, with some absent. The table has some 120,000 clones, around 82% seen once. Sample: blood, taken from a patient whose treatment included radiotherapy and nephrectomy. The source of these receptors is a man aged 50 to 60 with renal cell carcinoma. Each CDR3 is given with its conserved first and last residue. Fields, in order: CDR3 length, D gene, clone size, V gene, J gene, CDR3 DNA, CDR3 protein. A D gene is named only where the DNA matches it firmly. Rows may omit the clone size; those that give it use once, few, many or a size class.

>14|TRBD1|NA|TRBV6-4|TRBJ2-2
TGTGCCAGCAGACCACAGGGGGCAACCGGGGAGCTGTTTTTT
CASRPQGATGELFF
>16|TRBD2|NA|TRBV29-1|TRBJ2-1
TGCCGCGTTGCAGTGGGGGGGGGAGTATCATCCAATGAGCAGTTCTTC
CRVAVGGGVSSNEQFF
>12|NA|few|TRBV27|TRBJ1-6
TGTGCCAGCAGTTTCTACCCGGAGGCCCTCCACTTT
CASSFYPEALHF
>11|NA|few|TRBV20-1|TRBJ2-7
TGCAGTGCTAGGCAGGGATACGAGCAGTACTTC
CSARQGYEQYF
>13|NA|few|TRBV6-4|TRBJ2-1
TGTGCCAGCAGTGCCGACGGGGTGGGAAGTCAGTTCTTC
CASSADGVGSQFF
>15|NA|NA|TRBV6-4|TRBJ1-5
TGTGCCAGCAGTGGCGGACAGCTTAGCAATCAGCCCCAGCATTTT
CASSGGQLSNQPQHF
>14|NA|NA|TRBV10-2|TRBJ1-1
TGCGCCAGCAAGGGTGGGAGAGGTAATCCTGAAGCTTTCTTT
CASKGGRGNPEAFF
>16|TRBD1|NA|TRBV10-3|TRBJ2-7
TGTGCCATCAGTGGCAGATCCGGGACAGGGGGCGGCGAGCAGTACTTC
CAISGRSGTGGGEQYF
>15|NA|few|TRBV7-9|TRBJ2-7
TGTGCCAGCAGCTTAGCGACCAAGGAGACCTACGAGCAGTACTTC
CASSLATKETYEQYF
>15|NA|NA|TRBV10-3|TRBJ2-7
TGTGCCATCAGTGAGGGTCCTGGGGGACGGAGCGAGCAGTACTTC
CAISEGPGGRSEQYF
>14|NA|NA|TRBV5-1|TRBJ1-2
TGCGCCAGCAGCCTGGAGGGGTCAGGTGTTGAAGACACCTTC
CASSLEGSGVEDTF
>14|NA|NA|TRBV7-8|TRBJ1-2
TGTGCCAGCAGCCAAGGGGCAGGAACCTATGGCTACACCTTC
CASSQGAGTYGYTF
>14|NA|NA|TRBV27|TRBJ2-1
TGTGCCAGCAGTTCGGACTCCCCATTACGCGAGCAGTTCTTC
CASSSDSPLREQFF
>14|TRBD1|NA|TRBV4-3|TRBJ1-1
TGCGCCAGCAGCCGCGAATCAGGGGGTACTGAAGCTTTCTTT
CASSRESGGTEAFF
>15|TRBD1|NA|TRBV6-1|TRBJ2-1
TGTGCCAGCAGTTTCGACAGGGGTTATTACAATGAGCAGTTCTTC
CASSFDRGYYNEQFF
>13|NA|few|TRBV7-6|TRBJ2-7
TGTGCCAGCAGCTTCACGGGAGTGTACGAGCAGTACTTC
CASSFTGVYEQYF
>14|TRBD1|NA|TRBV5-1|TRBJ2-5
TGCGCCAGCACCTGGGGACAGGGGGCAGAGACCCAGTACTTC
CASTWGQGAETQYF
>10|NA|few|TRBV29-1|TRBJ1-1
TGCAGCGTCCGACAGCTTGAAGCTTTCTTT
CSVRQLEAFF
>13|NA|few|TRBV11-1|TRBJ1-2
TGTGCCAGCAGGTCTCCGGGGGAGAGTGGCTACACCTTC
CASRSPGESGYTF
>14|NA|NA|TRBV5-4|TRBJ1-1
TGTGCCAGCAGCTTGGGGGCTGGCACAGGAGTGGCTTTCTTT
CASSLGAGTGVAFF
>12|NA|NA|TRBV6-5|TRBJ2-2
TGTGCCAGCAGGTTGGGCACCGGGGAGCTGTTTTTT
CASRLGTGELFF
>15|TRBD2|NA|TRBV4-1|TRBJ2-7
TGCGCCAGCAGCCCAATGGCGGGAGGGCCTTACGAGCAGTACTTC
CASSPMAGGPYEQYF